One sample yielded the 18 T cell receptor beta chains listed below, sequenced in a study of T cells in women clearing cervical HPV infection. Using immunoSEQ multiplex PCR, the repertoire was profiled, and TCRdb retains in-frame clones only, with some absent. The table counts about 24,000 clones; over 4.5% lies in the top ten. Sequenced input: blood buffy coat. The source is a woman aged 18 to 69 with a cervical HPV16 infection that either progressed to CIN3+ or cleared (not recorded which).

Regarding this clone: Sequence at one end of the junction differs from germline and may be a read error. Coverage ceases 3 residues before the CDR3 finishes, and the germline J gene fills in the end. The chain links TRBV7-7 to TRBJ2-3; the match to TRBD1 covers 9 bases. CDR1 SSHAT and CDR2 FNYEAQ come from the germline V gene (reference sequence). The CDR3 spans 15 residues. Incomplete CDR3 DNA: TGTGCTAGCAGCTCGGGACAGGGTGGGACAGATACG. Its translation is CASSSGQGGTDT. The entire CDR3 sequence reads CASSSGQGGTDTQYF.

Points on this clone: The CDR3 goes on 3 residues after the read ends, and that part is filled in from the germline J gene. The chain recombines TRBV5-1 with TRBJ2-2, with 8 bases fitting TRBD2. Germline V CDR1 and CDR2: SGHRS, YFSETQ. This CDR3 is built from 16 residues. The V and J ends lost 1 base and 1 base, in that order; junction bases with no gene match: 3. Partial CDR3 DNA: TGCGCCAGCAGCTTGTCCCTAGCGGGGAACACCGGGGAG. Its translation is CASSLSLAGNTGE. The CDR3, in full, reads CASSLSLAGNTGELFF.

A word on this clone: The read is 3 residues too short to cover the CDR3 end, so that end is filled in from the germline J gene. The rearrangement links TRBV5-4 to TRBJ1-5, with D maybe TRBD1 (6 bases). Germline CDR1 and CDR2: SGHNT and YYREEE (reference sequence). The CDR3 length is 15 residues. Trimming stripped 4 bases from V and 0 bases from J, with 11 bases between. CDR3 region: CASSMGHNSNQPQHF. The sequenced part of the CDR3 DNA is TGTGCCAGCAGCATGGGACACAATAGCAATCAGCCC.

Concerning this clone itself: The read is 3 residues too short to cover the CDR3 end, so that end is filled in from the germline J gene. The rearrangement uses TRBV11-2 and TRBJ1-1; unclear D gene. This CDR3 region has 15 residues. CDR1 is SGHAT and CDR2 is FQNNGV in the germline V gene. V shed 0 bases and J shed 0 bases, with 8 bases lying between them. The CDR3 sequence: CASSLERAMNTEAFF. CDR3 DNA, as far as it was read: TGTGCCAGCAGCTTAGAGAGGGCCATGAACACTGAA.

About this clone itself: The read is 3 residues too short to cover the CDR3 end, so that end is filled in from the germline J gene. This chain links TRBV19 with TRBJ2-3; TRBD1 matches 12 bases. The CDR3 loop spans 19 amino acids. The germline CDR1 and CDR2 sequences are LNHDA and SQIVND (reference sequence). The CDR3 sequence: CASSGGTGGEVYSNQPQYF. CDR3 DNA (partial): TGTGCCAGTAGTGGCGGGACAGGGGGCGAGGTCTATAGCAATCAGCCG.

About this clone itself: The CDR3 is cut off 3 residues early in the read; its end comes from the germline J gene. The V gene is TRBV10-3, the J gene TRBJ2-3; 7 bases line up with TRBD2. The V segment lost 11 bases and the J segment 2 bases; nucleotides outside the gene matches: 7. The CDR3 has 13 residues. Germline CDR1 ENHRY, CDR2 SYGVKD. The DNA read from the CDR3 is TGTGCCGGGGGGGTAGCCCCCACAGATACG. This encodes CAGGVAPTDT. The full-length CDR3 reads as CAGGVAPTDTQYF.

Of note for this clone: The read comes to an end 3 residues before the CDR3 does, leaving the germline J gene to fill in the end. V is TRBV6-1 and J is TRBJ2-2, with D tentatively TRBD2 (6 bases). Germline CDR1 and CDR2: MNHNS and SASEGT. The CDR3 runs 16 residues. The CDR3 loop is CASSEALGGAREKLFF. The part of the CDR3 DNA that was read is TGTGCCAGCAGTGAAGCGCTTGGAGGGGCGAGGGAAAAG.

Comment on this clone: The read ends 3 residues shy of where the CDR3 ends; the end is completed using the germline J gene. V gene TRBV20-1 combines with J gene TRBJ2-7; D is unclear. The germline CDR1 and CDR2 sequences are DFQATT and SNEGSKA (reference sequence). This CDR3 is 11 amino acids long. Deletions cut 6 bases from V and 0 bases from J, with 6 bases between. Incomplete CDR3 DNA: TGCAGTGCCCTCTCCTCCTACGAG. Translation gives CSALSSYE. The full CDR3 protein is CSALSSYEQYF.

Comment on this clone: The observed sequence ends 3 residues before the CDR3 terminus, with the missing tail filled in from the germline J gene. The chain joins TRBV10-3 to TRBJ2-1, with 7 bases lining up with TRBD2. The CDR3 loop spans 17 amino acids. V was pared by 6 bases and J by 0 bases, with 11 bases of the junction left unmatched. The germline gives CDR1 ENHRY, CDR2 SYGVKD. The CDR3: CAIRALAGESSYNEQFF. Partial CDR3 DNA: TGTGCCATCAGAGCCCTGGCGGGGGAGAGCTCCTACAATGAG.

As concerns this clone: Read coverage stops 3 residues before the CDR3 terminus; the germline J gene supplies the remainder. The J gene is TRBJ2-2, the V gene TRBV5-1; 8 bases fit TRBD1. There are 15 residues in the CDR3. The germline V gene has CDR1 SGHRS and CDR2 YFSETQ. The part of the CDR3 DNA that was read is TGCGCCAGCAGCGTATTACAGGGGGGAAATGAAAAG. Translation gives CASSVLQGGNEK. The full CDR3 sequence reads CASSVLQGGNEKLFF.

Points on this clone: The observed sequence ends 3 residues before the CDR3 terminus, with the missing tail filled in from the germline J gene. The chain uses TRBV12-3 or TRBV12-4 and TRBJ1-6; the match to TRBD1 covers 9 bases. Trimming at V came to 6 bases and at J to 7 bases, leaving 7 bases not matched to a gene. The CDR3 consists of 15 residues. CDR3 protein: CASRGDRVGNSPLHF. The sequenced CDR3 bases are TGTGCCAGCAGGGGGGACAGGGTGGGCAATTCACCC.

A note on this clone: The read halts 3 residues ahead of the CDR3 end, with the missing end drawn from the germline J gene. V is TRBV19 and J is TRBJ2-5, with 12 bases fitting TRBD2. Trimming took 4 bases from V and 5 from J; bases not matched to a gene: 14. The CDR3 spans 18 residues. Per germline, CDR1 LNHDA and CDR2 SQIVND (reference sequence). The CDR3 bases that were read are TGTGCCAGTAGTAGGTCCGCTAGCGGGGGGGCCCGGGAGGAGACC. Amino acid sequence: CASSRSASGGAREET. The whole CDR3 reads CASSRSASGGAREETQYF.

For this clone: The missing CDR3 end, 3 residues past where the read stops, is filled in from the germline J gene. The J gene is TRBJ2-2, the V gene TRBV5-1; D remains ambiguous. The CDR3 contains 16 residues. Germline V gene data show CDR1 as SGHRS and CDR2 as YFSETQ. The covered CDR3 bases are TGCGCCAGCAGCCCAGCCGTCGGTGCAACTAATGAAAAG. As protein: CASSPAVGATNEK. The complete CDR3 reads CASSPAVGATNEKLFF.

As regards this clone: The observed sequence ends 3 residues before the CDR3 terminus, with the missing tail filled in from the germline J gene. The V gene is TRBV19, the J gene TRBJ2-2; D perhaps matches TRBD1 (6 bases). The V end was cut by 5 bases, the J end by 1 base, with 11 bases between. The length of the CDR3 is 15 residues. Per germline, CDR1 LNHDA and CDR2 SQIVND (reference sequence). The sequenced CDR3 bases are TGTGCCAGTAGTCATCCGGGACAGAACACCGGGGAG. Translation: CASSHPGQNTGE. The complete CDR3 reads CASSHPGQNTGELFF.

With regard to this clone: The read ends 3 residues shy of where the CDR3 ends; the end is completed using the germline J gene. V usage is TRBV6-1 and J usage is TRBJ2-2; possible D gene TRBD1, 6 bases. Germline CDR1 is MNHNS and CDR2 is SASEGT. CDR3 length: 14 residues. Partial CDR3 DNA: TGTGCCAGCAGTGAACACAGGGATAATGAAAAG. This translates into CASSEHRDNEK. The entire CDR3 reads CASSEHRDNEKLFF.

About this clone itself: The CDR3 is cut off 3 residues early in the read; its end comes from the germline J gene. The V gene is TRBV28, the J gene TRBJ2-3; 11 nucleotides line up with TRBD2. Germline V gene data show CDR1 as MDHEN and CDR2 as SYDVKM. V lost 6 bases, J lost 4 bases, and 6 bases stayed unmatched. This CDR3 region has 15 residues. The CDR3 DNA, read in part, is TGTGCCAGCAGGTCGACTAGCGGGACCGCAGATACG. Its protein is CASRSTSGTADT. The entire CDR3 protein reads CASRSTSGTADTQYF.

Regarding this clone: The read halts 3 residues ahead of the CDR3 end, with the missing end drawn from the germline J gene. The rearrangement joins TRBV19 to TRBJ2-4, with D tentatively TRBD2 (5 bases). CDR1 and CDR2 (germline): LNHDA, SQIVND (reference sequence). The CDR3 has 14 amino acids. CDR3 loop: CASSIEETNYGQYF. The part of the CDR3 DNA that was read is TGTGCCAGTAGTATAGAAGAGACTAACTATGGT.

To note about this clone: Read data end 3 residues before the CDR3 end; the end is taken from the germline J gene. The V gene is TRBV7-3, the J gene TRBJ1-2; D unresolved. From germline, CDR1 is SGHTA and CDR2 FQGTGA. The V end lost 3 bases, the J end lost 1 base, and 6 bases lay between the germline ends. This CDR3 has 13 amino acids. Partial CDR3 DNA: TGTGCCAGCAGCTTTGAGGGTAACTATGGC. This gives the protein CASSFEGNYG. The CDR3 reads in full as CASSFEGNYGYTF. Looking up the rest from reference TRBV7-3 and TRBJ1-2 gives the full variable domain: GAGVSQTPSNKVTEKGKYVELRCDPISGHTALYWYRQSLGQGPEFLIYFQGTGAADDSGLPNDRFFAVRPEGSVSTLKIQRTERGDSAVYLCASSFEGNYGYTFGSGTRLTVV.